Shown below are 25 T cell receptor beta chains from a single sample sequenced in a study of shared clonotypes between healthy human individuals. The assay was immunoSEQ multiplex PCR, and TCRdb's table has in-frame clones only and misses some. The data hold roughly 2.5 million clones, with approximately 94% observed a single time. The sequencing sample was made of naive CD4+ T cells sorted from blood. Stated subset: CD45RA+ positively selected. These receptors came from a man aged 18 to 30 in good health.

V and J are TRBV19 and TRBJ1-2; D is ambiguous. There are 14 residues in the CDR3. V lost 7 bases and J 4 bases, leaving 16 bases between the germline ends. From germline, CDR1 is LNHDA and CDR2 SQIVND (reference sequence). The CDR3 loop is CASTAPDGTYGYTF. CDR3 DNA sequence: TGTGCCAGTACGGCCCCGGACGGAACCTATGGCTACACCTTC.

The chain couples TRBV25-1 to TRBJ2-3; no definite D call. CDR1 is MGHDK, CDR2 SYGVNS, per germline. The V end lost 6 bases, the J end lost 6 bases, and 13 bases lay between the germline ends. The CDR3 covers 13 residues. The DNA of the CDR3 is TGTGCCAGCAGCTCACTGGCAATTGATACGCAGTATTTT. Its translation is CASSSLAIDTQYF. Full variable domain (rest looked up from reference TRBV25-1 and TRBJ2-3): EADIYQTPRYLVIGTGKKITLECSQTMGHDKMYWYQQDPGMELHLIHYSYGVNSTEKGDLSSESTVSRIRTEHFPLTLESARPSHTSQYLCASSSLAIDTQYFGPGTRLTVL.

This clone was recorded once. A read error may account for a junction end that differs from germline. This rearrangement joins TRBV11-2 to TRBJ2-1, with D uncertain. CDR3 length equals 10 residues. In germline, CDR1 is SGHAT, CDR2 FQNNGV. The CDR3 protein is CASSQEVMIF. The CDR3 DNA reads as TGTGCCAGCAGCCAAGAGGTCATGATCTTC.

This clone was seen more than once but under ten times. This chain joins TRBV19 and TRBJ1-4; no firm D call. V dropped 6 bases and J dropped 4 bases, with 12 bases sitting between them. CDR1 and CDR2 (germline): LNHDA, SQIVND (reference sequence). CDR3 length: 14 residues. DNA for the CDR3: TGTGCCAGTAGCCTTGGTAGTGGTAATGAAAAACTGTTTTTT. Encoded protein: CASSLGSGNEKLFF.

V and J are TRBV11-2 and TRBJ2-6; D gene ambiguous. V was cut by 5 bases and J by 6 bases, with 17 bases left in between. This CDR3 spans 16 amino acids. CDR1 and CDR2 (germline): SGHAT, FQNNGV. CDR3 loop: CASSRFPAAKANVLTF. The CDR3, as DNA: TGTGCCAGCAGCCGATTTCCCGCCGCTAAGGCCAACGTCCTGACTTTC.

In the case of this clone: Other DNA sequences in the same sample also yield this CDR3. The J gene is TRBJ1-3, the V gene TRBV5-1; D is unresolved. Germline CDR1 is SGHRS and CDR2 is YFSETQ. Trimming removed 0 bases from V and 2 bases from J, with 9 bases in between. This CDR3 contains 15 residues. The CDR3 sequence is CASSLVSGPGNTIYF. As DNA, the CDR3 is TGCGCCAGCAGCTTGGTATCCGGGCCTGGAAACACCATATATTTT.

The CDR3, as DNA: TGTGCCAGCAGTTTCTTTTATAGCAATCAGCCCCAGCATTTT. It translates to CASSFFYSNQPQHF. This chain uses TRBV28 with TRBJ1-5; no clear D gene. The CDR3 runs to 14 residues. V dropped 3 bases and J dropped 0 bases, with 6 bases sitting between them. CDR1 and CDR2 from the germline V gene are MDHEN and SYDVKM.

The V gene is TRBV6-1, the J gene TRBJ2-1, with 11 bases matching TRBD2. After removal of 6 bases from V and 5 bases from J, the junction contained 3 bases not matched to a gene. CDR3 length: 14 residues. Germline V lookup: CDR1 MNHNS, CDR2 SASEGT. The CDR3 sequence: CASSRLAGNNEQFF. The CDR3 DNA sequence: TGTGCCAGCAGCCGACTAGCGGGAAACAATGAGCAGTTCTTC.

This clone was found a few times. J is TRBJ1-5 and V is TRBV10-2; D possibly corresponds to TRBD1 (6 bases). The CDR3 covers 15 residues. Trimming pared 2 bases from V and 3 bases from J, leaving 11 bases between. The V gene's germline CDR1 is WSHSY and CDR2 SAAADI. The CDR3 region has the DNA TGCGCCAGCAGTGAGGCACAGGGAGACAATCAGCCCCAGCATTTT. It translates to CASSEAQGDNQPQHF.

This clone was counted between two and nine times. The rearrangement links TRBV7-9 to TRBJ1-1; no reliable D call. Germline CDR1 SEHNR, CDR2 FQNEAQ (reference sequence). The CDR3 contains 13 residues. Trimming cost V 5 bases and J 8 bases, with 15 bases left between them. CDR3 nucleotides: TGTGCCAGCAGCGGCCCACTAATACCAGAAGCTTTCTTT. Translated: CASSGPLIPEAFF.

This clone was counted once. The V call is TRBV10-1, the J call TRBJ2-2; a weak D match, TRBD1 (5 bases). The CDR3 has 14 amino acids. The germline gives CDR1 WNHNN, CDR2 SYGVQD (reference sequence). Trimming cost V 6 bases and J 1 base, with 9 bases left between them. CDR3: CASRRQLNTGELFF. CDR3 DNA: TGCGCCAGCAGACGACAGTTGAACACCGGGGAGCTGTTTTTT.

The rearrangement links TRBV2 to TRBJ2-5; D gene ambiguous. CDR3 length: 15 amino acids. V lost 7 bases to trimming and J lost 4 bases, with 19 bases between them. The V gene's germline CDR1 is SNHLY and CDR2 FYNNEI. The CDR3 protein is CASTWTPQGLETQYF. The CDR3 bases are TGTGCCAGCACCTGGACCCCACAAGGGTTAGAGACCCAGTACTTC.

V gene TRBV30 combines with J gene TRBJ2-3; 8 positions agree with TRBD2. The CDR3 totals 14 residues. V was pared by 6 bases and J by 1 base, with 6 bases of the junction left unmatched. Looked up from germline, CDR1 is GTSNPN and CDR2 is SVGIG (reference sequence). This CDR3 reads CACSGGGGTDTQYF. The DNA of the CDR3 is TGTGCCTGCAGCGGGGGAGGGGGCACAGATACGCAGTATTTT.

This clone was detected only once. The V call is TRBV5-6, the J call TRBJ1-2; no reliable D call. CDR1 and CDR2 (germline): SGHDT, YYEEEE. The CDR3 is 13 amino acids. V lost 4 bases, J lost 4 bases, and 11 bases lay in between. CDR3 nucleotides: TGTGCCAGCAGCCCGACCAGAGTCTATGGCTACACCTTC. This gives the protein CASSPTRVYGYTF.

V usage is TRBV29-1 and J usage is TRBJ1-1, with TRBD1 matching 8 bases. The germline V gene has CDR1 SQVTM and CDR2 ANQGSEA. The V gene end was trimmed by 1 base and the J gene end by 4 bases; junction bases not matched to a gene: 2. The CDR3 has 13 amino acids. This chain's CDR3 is CSVEGQGFTEAFF. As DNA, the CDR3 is TGCAGCGTTGAAGGACAGGGGTTCACTGAAGCTTTCTTT.

CDR3 sequence reads: CASSSDHPSSYEQYF. The DNA for the CDR3 is TGTGCCAGCAGCTCAGATCACCCGAGCTCCTACGAGCAGTACTTC. V gene TRBV7-2 combines with J gene TRBJ2-7; D gene ambiguous. With 4 bases removed from V and 0 bases from J, the gap between germline ends came to 13 bases. The CDR3 contains 15 residues. Germline V lookup: CDR1 SGHTA, CDR2 FQGNSA. Combining the CDR3 with reference TRBV7-2 and TRBJ2-7 gives the whole variable domain GAGVSQSPSNKVTEKGKDVELRCDPISGHTALYWYRQSLGQGLEFLIYFQGNSAPDKSGLPSDRFSAERTGGSVSTLTIQRTQQEDSAVYLCASSSDHPSSYEQYFGPGTRLTVT.

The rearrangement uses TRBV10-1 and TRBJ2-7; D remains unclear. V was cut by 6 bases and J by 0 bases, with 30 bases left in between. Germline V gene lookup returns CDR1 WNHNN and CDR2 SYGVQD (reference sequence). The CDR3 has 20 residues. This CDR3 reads CASSASLDPFPTRSSYEQYF. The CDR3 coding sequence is TGCGCCAGCAGCGCATCTCTAGATCCCTTTCCGACGCGGAGCTCCTACGAGCAGTACTTC.

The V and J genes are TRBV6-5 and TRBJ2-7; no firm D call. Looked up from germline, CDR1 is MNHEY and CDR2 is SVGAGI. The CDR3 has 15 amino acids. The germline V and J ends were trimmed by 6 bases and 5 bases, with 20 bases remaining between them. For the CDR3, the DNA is TGTGCCAGCAGGCAAAAGACGGAGCCAGGAGACGAGCAGTACTTC. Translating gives CASRQKTEPGDEQYF.

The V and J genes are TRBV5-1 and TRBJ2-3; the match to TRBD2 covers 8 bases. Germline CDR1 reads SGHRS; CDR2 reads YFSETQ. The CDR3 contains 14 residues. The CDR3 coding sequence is TGCGCAGCAGGACGCGGGGGGAGCACAGATACGCAGTATTTT. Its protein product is CAAGRGGSTDTQYF.

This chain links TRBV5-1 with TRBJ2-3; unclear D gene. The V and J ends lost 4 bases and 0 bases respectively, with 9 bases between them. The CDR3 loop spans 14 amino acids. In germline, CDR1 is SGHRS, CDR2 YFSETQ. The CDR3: CASSREQSTDTQYF. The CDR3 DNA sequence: TGCGCCAGCAGCCGTGAGCAGAGCACAGATACGCAGTATTTT.

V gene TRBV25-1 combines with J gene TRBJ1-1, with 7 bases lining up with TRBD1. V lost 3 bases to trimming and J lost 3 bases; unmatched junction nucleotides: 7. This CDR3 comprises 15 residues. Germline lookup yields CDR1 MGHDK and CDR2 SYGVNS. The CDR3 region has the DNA TGTGCCAGCAGTGATCCTACAGGGGCCGACACTGAAGCTTTCTTT. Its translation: CASSDPTGADTEAFF.

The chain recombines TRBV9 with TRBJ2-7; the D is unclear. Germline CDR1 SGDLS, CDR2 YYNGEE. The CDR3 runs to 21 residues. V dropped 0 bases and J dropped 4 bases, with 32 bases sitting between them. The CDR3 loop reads CASSVGPRGPYKSVAVYEQYF. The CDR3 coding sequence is TGTGCCAGCAGCGTAGGTCCGAGAGGACCCTATAAGTCCGTAGCAGTATACGAGCAGTACTTC.

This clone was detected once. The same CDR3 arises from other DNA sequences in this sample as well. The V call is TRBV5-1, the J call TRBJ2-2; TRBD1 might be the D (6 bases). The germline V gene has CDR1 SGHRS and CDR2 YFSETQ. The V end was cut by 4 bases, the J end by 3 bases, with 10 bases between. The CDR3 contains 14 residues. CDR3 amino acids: CASSRDTHTGELFF. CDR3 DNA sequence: TGCGCCAGCAGCCGGGACACCCACACCGGGGAGCTGTTTTTT.

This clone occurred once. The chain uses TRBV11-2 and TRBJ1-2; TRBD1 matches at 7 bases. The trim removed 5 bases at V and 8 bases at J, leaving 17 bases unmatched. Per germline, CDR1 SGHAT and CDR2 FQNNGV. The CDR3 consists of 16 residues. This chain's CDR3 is CASSPRSAGRGLGYTF. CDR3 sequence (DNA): TGTGCCAGCAGCCCGCGGTCAGCCGGCAGGGGGTTAGGCTACACCTTC.

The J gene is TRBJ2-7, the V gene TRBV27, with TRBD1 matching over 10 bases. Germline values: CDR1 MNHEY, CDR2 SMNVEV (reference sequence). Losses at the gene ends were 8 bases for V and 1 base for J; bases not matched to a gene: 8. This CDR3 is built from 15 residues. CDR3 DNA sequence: TGTGCCAGCGGGTTTTCGGGACAGGGGTCCTACGAGCAGTACTTC. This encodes CASGFSGQGSYEQYF.